This TCR beta chain was sequenced during a study of blood T cells in healthy people across ages. Trimming cost V 5 bases and J 6 bases; bases outside gene matches: 9. The CDR3 covers 14 residues. The germline V gene has CDR1 MDHEN and CDR2 SYDVKM. This clonotype was detected many times. Its antigen remains unknown. Study-level results: A roughly linear age-dependent decrease characterized TCR beta diversity per million T cells.

Combining a sample-barcoded 5' primer with a J-beta primer mix, a second PCR ran for about 6 to 12 cycles. TCRdb independently ran MiXCR on the 5' RACE reads; one entry per CDR3 protein. Of 650,000 to 700,000 distinct CDR3 sequences detected, around 50% appear once; the ten largest clones hold less than 15%. What was sequenced was blood. The rearrangement joins TRBV28 to TRBJ2-7, with 8 bases matching TRBD1. This sequence was found in a woman aged 80 or older in good health. The CDR3 reads CASSLVTGVGEQYF. The DNA for the CDR3 is TGTGCCAGCAGTCTAGTGACAGGGGTCGGCGAGCAGTACTTC.